The present entry profiles one T cell receptor beta chain with its context. The antigen remains undetermined. These data belong to a study of cytomegalovirus exposure and HLA in healthy donors. The PCR employed 60 Vbeta primers together with 13 Jbeta primers. As originally analysed: Later reanalysis found tens of millions of unique TCR beta chains, about 11 million of them shared. Using immunoSEQ multiplex PCR, the repertoire was profiled, and TCRdb retains in-frame clones only, with some absent. The V and J calls and clone size come from that table; D and trimming were worked out from the DNA. The sample yields about 160,000 clones, 79% seen once. Findings and caveats of the study: In a later analysis, TCR beta V- and J-gene trimming showed a link to a missense DCLRE1C variant.

Sequenced: PBMCs. This TCR was sampled from a man aged 40-49 years in good health and CMV-seronegative.

The CDR3 spells CASSLSLLQNEQFF. In nucleotides, the CDR3 is TGTGCCAGCAGTTTATCACTACTCCAGAATGAGCAGTTCTTC. The chain carries TRBV28 and TRBJ2-1, with D uncertain. Germline CDR1 and CDR2: MDHEN and SYDVKM. Trimming stripped 1 base from V and 7 bases from J, with 11 bases between. The CDR3 contains 14 residues. Using reference TRBV28 and TRBJ2-1 for the parts outside the CDR3, the full variable domain is DVKVTQSSRYLVKRTGEKVFLECVQDMDHENMFWYRQDPGLGLRLIYFSYDVKMKEKGDIPEGYSVSREKKERFSLILESASTNQTSMYLCASSLSLLQNEQFFGPGTRLTVL.